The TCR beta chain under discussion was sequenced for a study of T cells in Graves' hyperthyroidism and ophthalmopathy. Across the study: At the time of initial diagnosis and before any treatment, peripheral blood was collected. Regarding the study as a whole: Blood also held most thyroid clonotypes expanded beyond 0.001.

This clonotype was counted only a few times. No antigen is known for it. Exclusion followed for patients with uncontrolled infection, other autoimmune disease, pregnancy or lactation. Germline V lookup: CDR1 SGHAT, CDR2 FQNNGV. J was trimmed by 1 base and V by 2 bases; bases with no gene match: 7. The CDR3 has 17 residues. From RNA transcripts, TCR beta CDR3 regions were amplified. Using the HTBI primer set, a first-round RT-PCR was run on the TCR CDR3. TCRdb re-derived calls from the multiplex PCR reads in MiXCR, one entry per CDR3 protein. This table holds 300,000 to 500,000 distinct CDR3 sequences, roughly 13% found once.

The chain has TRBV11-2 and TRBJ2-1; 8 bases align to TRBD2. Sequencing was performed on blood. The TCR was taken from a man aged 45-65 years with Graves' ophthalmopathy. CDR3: CASSLSSSGQSYNEQFF. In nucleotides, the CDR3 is TGTGCCAGCAGCTTATCCTCTAGCGGGCAGTCCTACAATGAGCAGTTCTTC.